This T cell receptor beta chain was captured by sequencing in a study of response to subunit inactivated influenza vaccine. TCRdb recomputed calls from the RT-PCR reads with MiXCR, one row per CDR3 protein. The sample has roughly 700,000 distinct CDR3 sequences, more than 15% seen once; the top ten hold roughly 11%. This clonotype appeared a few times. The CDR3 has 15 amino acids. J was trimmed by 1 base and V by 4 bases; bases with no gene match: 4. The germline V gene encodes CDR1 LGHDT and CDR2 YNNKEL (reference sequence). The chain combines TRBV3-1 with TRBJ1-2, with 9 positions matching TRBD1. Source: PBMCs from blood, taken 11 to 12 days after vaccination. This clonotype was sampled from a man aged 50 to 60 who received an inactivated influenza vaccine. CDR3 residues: CASSPGTGFNYGYTF. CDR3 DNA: TGTGCCAGCAGCCCCGGGACAGGGTTTAACTATGGCTACACCTTC.